The source of this T cell receptor (beta chain) is a study of OX40 agonist ivuxolimab in advanced cancers. Study-level information: Six ivuxolimab dose levels, 0.01 to 10 mg/kg, were given intravenously every 2 weeks. General study findings and limits: Dose levels from 0.1 to 3.0 mg/kg saw CD4+ and CD8+ blood T cells expand clonally by week 6.

TCRdb's copy holds only in-frame clones and misses some; the assay was immunoSEQ multiplex PCR. The data contain around 62,000 clones, about 80% of them singletons. Turning to this clone: Its antigen is not known.

V trimming: 6 bases; J trimming: 2 bases; junction bases outside the gene matches: 6. The CDR3 is 15 amino acids. Per the germline V gene, CDR1 is SNHLY and CDR2 is FYNNEI. V is TRBV2 and J is TRBJ2-3, with TRBD2 matching over 9 bases. The receptor comes from an adult with an advanced solid tumor such as melanoma, head and neck, liver or kidney cancer. Sample: CD4+ or CD8+ T cells sorted from blood, taken in a trial of the OX40 agonist ivuxolimab. CDR3 nucleotides: TGTGCCAGCAGCCCTGCTAGCGGGGACACAGATACGCAGTATTTT. Its translation: CASSPASGDTDTQYF. Full variable domain (missing parts from reference TRBV2 and TRBJ2-3): EPEVTQTPSHQVTQMGQEVILRCVPISNHLYFYWYRQILGQKVEFLVSFYNNEISEKSEIFDDQFSVERPDGSNFTLKIRSTKLEDSAMYFCASSPASGDTDTQYFGPGTRLTVL.